The 29 T cell receptor beta chains below all came from one sample that was sequenced in a study of CD8+ T cells in alopecia areata. RNA was isolated and reverse transcribed to cDNA, the sequencing template. Assay used: immunoSEQ multiplex PCR; TCRdb lists only in-frame clones, some missing. Counted here are roughly 140,000 clones, 62% occurring once; the ten biggest clones make up roughly a third. Material: CD8+ T cells sorted from blood. The receptors were sampled from a human donor in good health.

This chain uses TRBV27 with TRBJ2-2; D may be TRBD1 (6 bases). Germline CDR1 reads MNHEY; CDR2 reads SMNVEV (reference sequence). The CDR3 has 16 residues. Trimming removed 0 bases at V and 5 bases at J, with 13 bases between. CDR3 region: CASSLSPPTGTGELFF. As DNA, the CDR3 is TGTGCCAGCAGTTTATCGCCCCCTACAGGGACCGGGGAGCTGTTTTTT.

The chain has TRBV11-2 and TRBJ2-7; 7 bases are shared with TRBD2. The germline CDR1 and CDR2 sequences are SGHAT and FQNNGV. This CDR3 is built from 16 residues. V gave up 3 bases and J gave up 2 bases; unmatched junction bases: 10. Written as DNA, the CDR3 is TGTGCCAGCAGCTTGTGGCGGGAGACACCAGCCTACGAGCAGTACTTC. It yields the protein CASSLWRETPAYEQYF.

With respect to this clone: The same CDR3 also results from other DNA sequences found in this sample. The J gene is TRBJ2-5, the V gene TRBV7-9; D perhaps matches TRBD1 (5 bases). Germline CDR1 reads SEHNR; CDR2 reads FQNEAQ (reference sequence). Trimming removed 3 bases at V and 3 bases at J, with 11 bases between. The length of the CDR3 is 14 residues. CDR3: CASSFRQLEETQYF. CDR3 bases: TGTGCCAGCAGCTTCCGACAGCTTGAAGAGACCCAGTACTTC.

The CDR3 here is CASSPGHLYGYTF. The CDR3 DNA sequence: TGTGCCAGCAGTCCCGGACACCTGTATGGCTACACCTTC. The rearrangement joins TRBV27 to TRBJ1-2, with TRBD1 as a possible D gene (5 bases). V gave up 5 bases and J gave up 5 bases, with 12 bases separating them. CDR1 and CDR2 from the germline V gene are MNHEY and SMNVEV (reference sequence). The CDR3 covers 13 residues.

The chain is built from TRBV30 and TRBJ2-7; 7 nucleotides align to TRBD2. V shed 7 bases and J 1 base; nucleotides not matched to a gene: 7. CDR3 size: 13 residues. The V gene's germline CDR1 is GTSNPN and CDR2 SVGIG (reference sequence). This CDR3 reads CASRGGSSYEQYF. In DNA, the CDR3 is TGTGCCTCGAGGGGAGGGTCGTCCTACGAGCAGTACTTC.

The chain is built from TRBV29-1 and TRBJ2-2; tentatively, D is TRBD1 (6 bases). Trimming pared 7 bases from V and 4 bases from J, leaving 10 bases between. Looked up from germline, CDR1 is SQVTM and CDR2 is ANQGSEA. This CDR3 comprises 12 residues. This CDR3 reads CSALQGTGELFF. The CDR3, as DNA: TGCAGCGCCCTACAGGGCACCGGGGAGCTGTTTTTT.

This chain uses TRBV30 with TRBJ2-1, with D maybe TRBD2 (6 bases). From germline, CDR1 is GTSNPN and CDR2 SVGIG (reference sequence). The CDR3 contains 14 residues. The germline V and J ends were trimmed by 5 bases and 7 bases, with 18 bases remaining between them. CDR3 protein: CAWADYPNLNEQFF. The CDR3 nucleotides read TGTGCCTGGGCGGACTACCCCAACCTTAATGAGCAGTTCTTC.

CDR3 residues: CASSKGPTSYHEQYF. The CDR3 coding sequence is TGTGCCAGCAGTAAGGGGCCCACTAGCTACCACGAGCAGTACTTC. This chain links TRBV2 with TRBJ2-7, with a possible D match to TRBD2 (6 bases). The CDR3 totals 15 residues. Germline V lookup: CDR1 SNHLY, CDR2 FYNNEI. Between the trimmed V and J ends, which lost 5 bases and 5 bases, there was a span of 19 bases.

This chain uses TRBV7-3 with TRBJ2-6, with 9 nucleotides matching TRBD2. V shed 3 bases and J 0 bases; nucleotides not matched to a gene: 6. The germline CDR1 and CDR2 sequences are SGHTA and FQGTGA. The CDR3 covers 18 residues. The DNA for the CDR3 is TGTGCCAGCAGCTTGTTAGCGGGAGCCATCTCTGGGGCCAACGTCCTGACTTTC. It encodes CASSLLAGAISGANVLTF.

The chain joins TRBV11-3 to TRBJ2-3; D remains unclear. The V and J ends lost 5 bases and 2 bases respectively, with 5 bases between them. The CDR3 length is 12 residues. Germline V CDR1 and CDR2: SGHNT, YENEEA. CDR3 bases: TGTGCCAGCAGCCCCCCCACAGATACGCAGTATTTT. Encoded protein: CASSPPTDTQYF.

This chain joins TRBV7-6 and TRBJ2-7; D ambiguous. The CDR3 has 13 residues. Germline values: CDR1 SGHVS, CDR2 FNYEAQ. V gave up 1 base and J gave up 2 bases, with 6 bases separating them. The CDR3 protein is CASSLGGPYEQYF. DNA of the CDR3: TGTGCCAGCAGCTTAGGAGGTCCCTACGAGCAGTACTTC.

The chain joins TRBV5-1 to TRBJ1-2; tentative D call: TRBD1 (6 bases). The germline gives CDR1 SGHRS, CDR2 YFSETQ. This CDR3 comprises 15 residues. Trimming removed 0 bases from V and 7 bases from J, with 16 bases in between. The CDR3 bases are TGCGCCAGCAGCTTGGGTAGTCAGGGGTACGGTGGCTACACCTTC. Translation: CASSLGSQGYGGYTF.

This chain connects TRBV28 to TRBJ2-7, with D possibly TRBD1 on 5 matching bases. The V and J ends lost 8 bases and 3 bases respectively, with 17 bases between them. This CDR3 comprises 14 residues. Germline CDR1 is MDHEN and CDR2 is SYDVKM. The CDR3 DNA is TGTGCCAGCCAGTCAGGCAGGGCGAGCTACGAGCAGTACTTC. Its protein product is CASQSGRASYEQYF.

This clone showed up many times. The J gene is TRBJ2-1, the V gene TRBV5-6; the D gene is possibly TRBD1 (6 bases). With 0 bases removed from V and 4 bases from J, the gap between germline ends came to 14 bases. This CDR3 region has 16 residues. CDR1 and CDR2 from the germline V gene are SGHDT and YYEEEE. The CDR3 DNA reads TGTGCCAGCAGCTTGGAAGCACAGGGTGCTTACAATGAGCAGTTCTTC. It specifies CASSLEAQGAYNEQFF.

This chain uses TRBV29-1 with TRBJ2-1; 9 bases align to TRBD2. V lost 1 base and J lost 7; bases outside the gene matches: 11. Germline CDR1 SQVTM, CDR2 ANQGSEA. The CDR3 has 16 residues. The CDR3, as DNA: TGCAGCGTTGAAGGGCGTGGCGGGAGGGCTACTAATGAGCAGTTCTTC. This translates into CSVEGRGGRATNEQFF.

The chain is built from TRBV27 and TRBJ2-7; D is unresolved. The germline gives CDR1 MNHEY, CDR2 SMNVEV (reference sequence). The CDR3 covers 12 residues. With 3 bases removed from V and 3 bases from J, the gap between germline ends came to 6 bases. CDR3 in DNA: TGTGCCAGCAGTTTTGGCGGCTACGAGCAGTACTTC. It encodes CASSFGGYEQYF.

The V gene is TRBV13, the J gene TRBJ1-5; 8 bases map to TRBD1. The CDR3 extends over 14 amino acids. J was trimmed by 7 bases and V by 2 bases; bases with no gene match: 4. Germline V gives CDR1 PRHDT, CDR2 FYEKMQ (reference sequence). The CDR3 region is CASSLQGAGQPQHF. In nucleotides, the CDR3 is TGTGCCAGCAGCTTACAGGGGGCGGGGCAGCCCCAGCATTTT. The whole variable domain, filled in from reference TRBV13 and TRBJ1-5, reads AAGVIQSPRHLIKEKRETATLKCYPIPRHDTVYWYQQGPGQDPQFLISFYEKMQSDKGSIPDRFSAQQFSDYHSELNMSSLELGDSALYFCASSLQGAGQPQHFGDGTRLSIL.

The DNA of the CDR3 is TGTGCCAGCGGGTCCTACGAGCAGTACTTC. Encoded protein: CASGSYEQYF. The chain links TRBV6-6 to TRBJ2-7; no clear D. The CDR3 sequence is 10 residues long. V gave up 8 bases and J gave up 1 base, with 3 bases separating them. Germline CDR1 is MNHNY and CDR2 is SVGAGI (reference sequence).

This chain joins TRBV11-2 and TRBJ2-2, with 7 bases fitting TRBD1. This CDR3 region has 14 residues. Trimming cost V 5 bases and J 5 bases; bases outside gene matches: 5. Germline loops: CDR1 SGHAT, CDR2 FQNNGV. CDR3 sequence reads: CASSKSQGTGELFF. The CDR3, as DNA: TGTGCCAGCAGCAAATCACAGGGGACCGGGGAGCTGTTTTTT.

The V and J genes are TRBV9 and TRBJ1-2, with 8 bases identical to TRBD1. The V gene end was trimmed by 3 bases and the J gene end by 2 bases; junction bases not matched to a gene: 6. The CDR3 runs to 15 residues. From germline, CDR1 is SGDLS and CDR2 YYNGEE. In nucleotides, the CDR3 is TGTGCCAGCAGCGGGTACAGGGGGGTAAACTATGGCTACACCTTC. This gives the protein CASSGYRGVNYGYTF.

The gene calls are TRBV12-5 and TRBJ2-5; D is unresolved. The CDR3 sequence is 15 residues long. V gave up 1 base and J gave up 1 base, with 10 bases separating them. The germline CDR1 and CDR2 sequences are LGHNT and FRNRAP. The CDR3 DNA reads TGTGCTAGTGGTTTGGGTGACACAGTCCAAGAGACCCAGTACTTC. It codes for CASGLGDTVQETQYF.

The chain couples TRBV27 to TRBJ2-2; D gene ambiguous. The CDR3 is 12 residues long. Germline V lookup: CDR1 MNHEY, CDR2 SMNVEV (reference sequence). The V and J ends lost 6 bases and 0 bases respectively, with 2 bases between them. The CDR3 sequence is CASRTNTGELFF. The CDR3 DNA reads TGTGCCAGCAGGACGAACACCGGGGAGCTGTTTTTT.

This clone was seen just once. The V call is TRBV9, the J call TRBJ2-1, with 9 bases fitting TRBD1. Trimming at V came to 4 bases and at J to 12 bases, leaving 8 bases not matched to a gene. The CDR3 sequence is 13 residues long. Germline loops: CDR1 SGDLS, CDR2 YYNGEE. CDR3 amino acids: CASSSDWGQGQFF. Written as DNA, the CDR3 is TGTGCCAGCAGCTCAGACTGGGGACAGGGGCAGTTCTTC.

The chain employs TRBV29-1 and TRBJ2-7, with D possibly being TRBD1 (6 bases). Trimming shortened V by 3 bases and J by 1 base, and 10 bases separated the two germline ends. The CDR3 covers 13 residues. Germline CDR1 and CDR2: SQVTM and ANQGSEA. The CDR3 sequence is CSVDIRGSYEQYF. CDR3 DNA: TGCAGCGTTGATATAAGGGGGTCCTACGAGCAGTACTTC.

This clone was seen a handful of times. This chain joins TRBV7-9 and TRBJ2-3; perhaps TRBD2 as D (5 bases). This CDR3 has 14 residues. V lost 4 bases, J lost 6 bases, and 14 bases lay in between. CDR1 SEHNR and CDR2 FQNEAQ come from the germline V gene (reference sequence). CDR3 coding DNA: TGTGCCAGCAGCTCGGACTCTACCTCGGATACGCAGTATTTT. Translating gives CASSSDSTSDTQYF.

The CDR3 sequence is CASSQIHGSYEQYF. CDR3 in DNA: TGCGCCAGCAGCCAAATACACGGCTCCTACGAGCAGTACTTC. The J gene is TRBJ2-7, the V gene TRBV4-1; D gene ambiguous. The germline V gene has CDR1 MGHRA and CDR2 YSYEKL. V shed 2 bases and J shed 0 bases, with 8 bases lying between them. The CDR3 runs 14 residues.

The V call is TRBV12-5, the J call TRBJ2-1; 8 nucleotides line up with TRBD2. The CDR3 is 11 residues long. J was trimmed by 16 bases and V by 2 bases; bases with no gene match: 4. Germline V gene sequence: CDR1 LGHNT, CDR2 FRNRAP. CDR3 DNA sequence: TGTGCTAGTGGTTTGTCGGGACTAGATTTCTTC. The encoded protein is CASGLSGLDFF.

The V call is TRBV7-9, the J call TRBJ2-7; weak D call: TRBD2 (5 bases). V was pared by 0 bases and J by 5 bases, with 8 bases between. The germline gives CDR1 SEHNR, CDR2 FQNEAQ (reference sequence). The CDR3 has 13 residues. CDR3 loop: CASSLAGVHEQYF. The CDR3 DNA sequence: TGTGCCAGCAGCTTAGCGGGAGTCCACGAGCAGTACTTC. The full variable domain, in which reference TRBV7-9 and TRBJ2-7 provide the parts outside the CDR3, is DTGVSQNPRHKITKRGQNVTFRCDPISEHNRLYWYRQTLGQGPEFLTYFQNEAQLEKSRLLSDRFSAERPKGSFSTLEIQRTEQGDSAMYLCASSLAGVHEQYFGPGTRLTVT.

The chain joins TRBV2 to TRBJ2-3, with 9 bases identical to TRBD1. This CDR3 comprises 13 residues. Germline loops: CDR1 SNHLY, CDR2 FYNNEI. V dropped 8 bases and J dropped 4; count of bases not matched to a gene: 4. The CDR3 here is CASLGQGPDTQYF. CDR3 nucleotides: TGTGCCAGCCTGGGACAGGGACCAGATACGCAGTATTTT.